Presented here are 4 T cell receptor beta chains from one specimen sequenced in a study of control samples from healthy donors and cancer patients. The table came from immunoSEQ multiplex PCR; TCRdb's copy has only in-frame clones and leaves some out. The table has around 150,000 clones, around 90% seen once. Input material: blood. All receptors come from a man aged 25 to 40 in good health.

The chain employs TRBV19 and TRBJ1-6; D uncertain. There are 14 residues in the CDR3. Trimming left V 8 bases short and J 8 bases short, with 16 bases between. The germline gives CDR1 LNHDA, CDR2 SQIVND (reference sequence). CDR3 amino acids: CASSNYRPHSPLHF. For the CDR3, the DNA is TGTGCCAGTTCCAACTACAGACCCCATTCACCCCTCCACTTT.

V usage is TRBV19 and J usage is TRBJ1-1; 9 bases line up with TRBD1. Germline V gene lookup returns CDR1 LNHDA and CDR2 SQIVND (reference sequence). The V segment lost 5 bases and the J segment 5 bases; nucleotides outside the gene matches: 12. This CDR3 is 16 amino acids long. CDR3 DNA: TGTGCCAGTAGTGGGCCTTTGGGACAGGGTAAAACTGAAGCTTTCTTT. Residues: CASSGPLGQGKTEAFF.

The chain employs TRBV6-5 and TRBJ2-1; tentative D call: TRBD2 (7 bases). CDR3 size: 14 residues. Trimming shortened V by 10 bases and J by 8 bases, and 21 bases separated the two germline ends. Germline-derived CDR1 and CDR2 are MNHEY and SVGAGI. This CDR3 reads CATGLGGRVDEQFF. CDR3 coding DNA: TGTGCCACGGGGCTGGGGGGGCGCGTCGATGAGCAGTTCTTC.

The chain combines TRBV7-2 with TRBJ2-1; D possibly uses TRBD1 or TRBD2 (6 bases each). Germline CDR1 and CDR2: SGHTA and FQGNSA. This CDR3 spans 15 amino acids. The V end lost 8 bases, the J end lost 1 base, and 15 bases lay between the germline ends. The CDR3 DNA is TGTGCCAGCGGACCGACTAGGGGGTCCTACAATGAGCAGTTCTTC. It codes for CASGPTRGSYNEQFF.